These 21 T cell receptor beta chains came from one sample sequenced in a study of CD8 T cells in Susac syndrome. Reverse transcription of roughly 0.5 to 1 ug RNA used random hexamers. TCRdb re-derived calls from the immunoSEQ multiplex PCR reads in MiXCR, one entry per CDR3 protein. In the table there are around 170,000 distinct CDR3 sequences, 85% to 95% of which are singletons. Sequencing was done on a sample of CD8+ T cells from PBMCs. These receptor sequences come from a human donor with multiple sclerosis.

The rearrangement joins TRBV5-1 to TRBJ2-5, with D possibly TRBD2 on 6 matching bases. CDR1 is SGHRS, CDR2 YFSETQ, per germline. This CDR3 has 14 amino acids. Trimming removed 4 bases from V and 5 bases from J, with 15 bases in between. CDR3 residues: CASSIVDAGETQYF. CDR3 DNA sequence: TGCGCCAGCAGCATAGTGGACGCGGGGGAGACCCAGTACTTC.

V and J are TRBV6-5 and TRBJ2-3; D is ambiguous. Germline lookup yields CDR1 MNHEY and CDR2 SVGAGI. The CDR3 totals 13 residues. Trimming cost V 7 bases and J 4 bases, with 12 bases left between them. The CDR3 nucleotides are TGTGCCAGCACCACTACTGAGTCAGATACGCAGTATTTT. This codes for CASTTTESDTQYF.

The chain uses TRBV24-1 and TRBJ2-5, with D possibly matching TRBD1 (6 bases). The length of the CDR3 is 16 residues. V was trimmed by 3 bases and J by 2 bases, leaving 15 bases between them. Germline CDR1 and CDR2: KGHDR and SFDVKD. The CDR3 loop reads CATSDSADRIQETQYF. The CDR3, as DNA: TGTGCCACCAGTGATAGCGCCGACAGGATTCAAGAGACCCAGTACTTC.

The rearrangement uses TRBV7-9 and TRBJ1-6; D gene uncertain. V was clipped by 2 bases and J by 8 bases, with 7 bases between them. Germline V CDR1 and CDR2: SEHNR, FQNEAQ (reference sequence). This CDR3 region has 13 residues. The CDR3 region has the DNA TGTGCCAGCAGCTTATACCTGGATTCACCCCTCCACTTT. It specifies CASSLYLDSPLHF.

V gene TRBV20-1 combines with J gene TRBJ2-1; the D gene is possibly TRBD2 (5 bases). The CDR3 is 11 amino acids. Trimming removed 5 bases at V and 9 bases at J, with 11 bases between. Germline values: CDR1 DFQATT, CDR2 SNEGSKA (reference sequence). CDR3 in DNA: TGCAGTGCTCCGACCGGAGGTGAGCAGTTCTTC. Protein: CSAPTGGEQFF.

The chain recombines TRBV9 with TRBJ2-3, with unresolved D. The CDR3 consists of 15 residues. CDR1 is SGDLS, CDR2 YYNGEE, per germline. V lost 7 bases and J 2 bases, leaving 17 bases between the germline ends. This chain's CDR3 is CASRPFDLNTDTQYF. The CDR3 DNA is TGTGCCAGCCGCCCGTTTGACCTGAACACAGATACGCAGTATTTT. Looking up the rest from reference TRBV9 and TRBJ2-3 gives the full variable domain: DSGVTQTPKHLITATGQRVTLRCSPRSGDLSVYWYQQSLDQGLQFLIQYYNGEERAKGNILERFSAQQFPDLHSELNLSSLELGDSALYFCASRPFDLNTDTQYFGPGTRLTVL.

The chain employs TRBV4-2 and TRBJ1-5; TRBD1 aligns across 8 bases. With 2 bases clipped from V and 7 bases from J, the junction kept 13 bases outside the gene matches. Germline CDR1 LGHNA, CDR2 YNFKEQ. The CDR3 is made up of 17 amino acids. Here the CDR3 DNA reads TGTGCCAGCAGCCAACCCGACCCCGGACAGGGACGACAGCCCCAGCATTTT. This encodes CASSQPDPGQGRQPQHF.

This clonotype was seen only once. The chain combines TRBV6-1 with TRBJ2-1, with a possible D match to TRBD2 (6 bases). The CDR3 extends over 16 amino acids. CDR1 is MNHNS, CDR2 SASEGT, per germline. Trimming shortened V by 2 bases and J by 0 bases, and 11 bases separated the two germline ends. This chain's CDR3 is CASSELSRGSYNEQFF. The CDR3 nucleotides are TGTGCCAGCAGTGAATTGTCGCGGGGCTCCTACAATGAGCAGTTCTTC.

The genes are TRBV19 and TRBJ1-5; D is ambiguous. V was shortened by 9 bases and J by 1 base, with 16 bases between the two germline ends. The CDR3 loop spans 15 amino acids. The germline gives CDR1 LNHDA, CDR2 SQIVND (reference sequence). CDR3 protein: CASTRTSGSNQPQHF. The CDR3 nucleotides are TGTGCCAGCACGAGGACCTCTGGGAGCAATCAGCCCCAGCATTTT.

The chain couples TRBV28 to TRBJ2-7; 9 bases are shared with TRBD1. The J segment lost 3 bases and the V segment lost 5 bases, leaving 8 bases of the junction unmatched. From germline, CDR1 is MDHEN and CDR2 SYDVKM. This CDR3 comprises 15 residues. CDR3 protein: CASSVTATGGYEQYF. In nucleotides, the CDR3 is TGTGCCAGCAGTGTCACGGCGACAGGGGGCTACGAGCAGTACTTC. Looking up the rest from reference TRBV28 and TRBJ2-7 gives the full variable domain: DVKVTQSSRYLVKRTGEKVFLECVQDMDHENMFWYRQDPGLGLRLIYFSYDVKMKEKGDIPEGYSVSREKKERFSLILESASTNQTSMYLCASSVTATGGYEQYFGPGTRLTVT.

This chain links TRBV2 with TRBJ2-5, with D tentatively TRBD2 (6 bases). This CDR3 region has 15 residues. V gave up 3 bases and J gave up 5 bases, with 16 bases separating them. Germline V gene sequence: CDR1 SNHLY, CDR2 FYNNEI. CDR3 region: CASSEEASVVETQYF. The CDR3 coding sequence is TGTGCCAGCAGTGAGGAGGCTAGCGTTGTTGAGACCCAGTACTTC.

The genes are TRBV19 and TRBJ2-1; D may be TRBD2 (6 bases). Trimming took off 7 bases at V and 10 bases at J, with 17 bases between the two ends. Germline CDR1 is LNHDA and CDR2 is SQIVND (reference sequence). The CDR3 covers 13 residues. CDR3 coding DNA: TGTGCCAGTACGAACCGGGGGATCCGCGAGCAGTTCTTC. Translated, it gives CASTNRGIREQFF.

This clonotype appeared a single time. The V call is TRBV12-5, the J call TRBJ2-7; D call uncertain. Germline lookup yields CDR1 LGHNT and CDR2 FRNRAP. This CDR3 comprises 11 residues. Trimming cost V 3 bases and J 2 bases, with 2 bases left between them. CDR3 residues: CASGLAYEQYF. The CDR3 coding sequence is TGTGCTAGTGGTTTAGCCTACGAGCAGTACTTC.

This clonotype was recorded once. J is TRBJ2-2 and V is TRBV27; no definite D call. CDR3 length: 11 residues. Germline-derived CDR1 and CDR2 are MNHEY and SMNVEV (reference sequence). V was shortened by 7 bases and J by 4 bases, with 4 bases between the two germline ends. The CDR3 DNA reads as TGTGCCAGCACTGCCACCGGGGAGCTGTTTTTT. It encodes CASTATGELFF.

The J gene is TRBJ1-2, the V gene TRBV20-1, with 10 bases lining up with TRBD1. Per germline, CDR1 DFQATT and CDR2 SNEGSKA (reference sequence). Losses at the gene ends were 3 bases for V and 2 bases for J; bases not matched to a gene: 6. The CDR3 runs 15 residues. The CDR3 sequence: CSARDRGGRNYGYTF. The CDR3 DNA sequence: TGCAGTGCTAGGGACAGGGGGGGGAGGAACTATGGCTACACCTTC.

The chain links TRBV11-2 to TRBJ2-5, with TRBD1 matching 8 bases. V lost 5 bases and J lost 4; bases outside the gene matches: 9. CDR3 length equals 15 residues. Germline V gene sequence: CDR1 SGHAT, CDR2 FQNNGV. In nucleotides, the CDR3 is TGTGCCAGCAGCCCCGGACAGGGAGCCCGAGAGACCCAGTACTTC. Amino acid sequence: CASSPGQGARETQYF.

The sample holds one count of this clonotype. The rearrangement links TRBV4-1 to TRBJ1-2, with 10 bases matching TRBD1. The ends lost 5 bases at V and 7 bases at J; junction bases unmatched: 13. This CDR3 spans 16 amino acids. CDR1 and CDR2 (germline): MGHRA, YSYEKL. CDR3 region: CASSSTPGTGVSGYTF. CDR3 nucleotides: TGCGCCAGCAGCTCAACCCCCGGGACAGGGGTTTCTGGCTACACCTTC.

The CDR3 region is CASSWGQPWSPLHF. Written as DNA, the CDR3 is TGTGCCAGCAGTTGGGGACAGCCCTGGTCACCCCTCCACTTT. The rearrangement links TRBV6-6 to TRBJ1-6, with 7 bases lining up with TRBD1. The CDR3 length is 14 residues. The germline V gene encodes CDR1 MNHNY and CDR2 SVGAGI (reference sequence). The V and J ends lost 4 bases and 10 bases, in that order; junction bases with no gene match: 7.

V gene TRBV9 combines with J gene TRBJ2-3, with D perhaps matching TRBD1 (6 bases). CDR3 length: 16 residues. V shed 4 bases and J shed 4 bases, with 19 bases lying between them. Germline V gene lookup returns CDR1 SGDLS and CDR2 YYNGEE. The CDR3: CASSPTTGSVADTQYF. CDR3 sequence (DNA): TGTGCCAGCAGCCCAACCACAGGGTCGGTAGCAGATACGCAGTATTTT.

The chain has TRBV27 and TRBJ2-3; D perhaps matches TRBD2 (5 bases). Germline CDR1 reads MNHEY; CDR2 reads SMNVEV (reference sequence). Trimming removed 5 bases from V and 0 bases from J, with 12 bases in between. The CDR3 runs to 15 residues. DNA of the CDR3: TGTGCCAGCAGTAACCTAGCAGCTAGCACAGATACGCAGTATTTT. It is translated as CASSNLAASTDTQYF.

About this clonotype: Its ends do not fully match the called genes, so a read error is possible. This chain uses TRBV7-7 with TRBJ2-2, with D possibly TRBD2 on 6 matching bases. The CDR3 covers 15 residues. Germline CDR1 reads SSHAT; CDR2 reads FNYEAQ (reference sequence). Written as DNA, the CDR3 is TGTGCTAGCAGCTTAGGAGGGTTGGCCACCGGGGAGCTGTTTTTT. Its protein is CASSLGGLATGELFF.